This TCR beta chain originates from a study of blood T cell repertoires in COVID-19. Study-level information: There were acute and convalescent COVID-19 samples, and they came from the United States, Italy and Spain. T cells, B-cell-depleted T cells, or PBMCs supplied cDNA or gDNA.

Methods used by the authors: Reference gene primer amplification gave nucleated cell count estimates. Sequencing was performed with immunoSEQ multiplex PCR; in TCRdb, only in-frame clones are kept and a portion is missing. V and J calls plus clone size are reproduced from that table; the DNA served to infer D and trimming. The sample records 150,000 to 200,000 clones, approximately 85% being singletons. This CDR3 comprises 13 residues. V was pared by 4 bases and J by 5 bases, with 12 bases between. Germline assignment: CDR1 SGHDT and CDR2 YYEEEE. The sample consisted of peripheral blood. The receptor's source is a woman aged 80 or over with acute or convalescent COVID-19. The rearrangement joins TRBV5-6 to TRBJ1-2; maybe TRBD1 (6 bases). This chain's CDR3 is CASSPAGAYGYTF. DNA of the CDR3: TGTGCCAGCAGCCCGGCGGGGGCATATGGCTACACCTTC. Filled out from reference TRBV5-6 and TRBJ1-2, the complete variable domain reads DAGVTQSPTHLIKTRGQQVTLRCSPKSGHDTVSWYQQALGQGPQFIFQYYEEEERQRGNFPDRFSGHQFPNYSSELNVNALLLGDSALYLCASSPAGAYGYTFGSGTRLTVV.